The rows below give T cell receptor beta chains drawn from one sample of a study of response to subunit inactivated influenza vaccine. TCRdb re-called the RT-PCR reads through MiXCR, storing one row per CDR3 protein. Among around 790,000 distinct CDR3 sequences, over 20% were seen once, and the ten largest hold roughly 10%. This material consisted of PBMCs from blood, taken about 5 days after vaccination. The origin of the receptors is a man aged 50-59 years who received an inactivated influenza vaccine. Both conserved end residues are part of each CDR3. Each record gives: V gene, D gene, clone size, J gene, CDR3 protein, CDR3 DNA. The D gene is left open where the match is weak. Not every row has a clone size; where given, it reads once, few, many or a size class.

>TRBV2|TRBD2|-|TRBJ2-5
CASRGGGTSFPQETQYF
TGTGCTAGCAGGGGAGGGGGGACTAGCTTTCCCCAAGAGACCCAGTACTTC
>TRBV7-2|TRBD2|few|TRBJ2-1
CASSFTGTNYNEQFF
TGTGCCAGCAGCTTTACCGGGACTAACTACAATGAGCAGTTCTTC
>TRBV6-6|-|few|TRBJ1-4
CASSPTRGEKLFF
TGTGCCAGCAGCCCTACACGCGGTGAAAAACTGTTTTTT
>TRBV5-6|-|-|TRBJ1-5
CASSRGSDQPQHF
TGTGCCAGCAGCCGGGGGTCCGATCAGCCCCAGCATTTT
>TRBV20-1|-|few|TRBJ2-3
CSARTPHPRDTDTQYF
TGCAGTGCTCGGACACCTCATCCTCGTGACACAGATACGCAGTATTTT
>TRBV20-1|-|few|TRBJ2-5
CSASKGGQETQYF
TGCAGTGCTAGTAAAGGGGGGCAAGAGACCCAGTACTTC
>TRBV5-1|-|few|TRBJ2-1
CASSLVGKTGGEQFF
TGCGCCAGCAGCTTGGTAGGAAAAACTGGGGGCGAGCAGTTCTTC
>TRBV28|-|-|TRBJ2-2
CASSFSRAANTGELFF
TGTGCCAGCAGTTTTTCCCGCGCAGCGAACACCGGGGAGCTGTTTTTT
>TRBV4-1|TRBD2|-|TRBJ2-3
CASSLTLAGEYTDTQYF
TGCGCCAGCAGTCTTACCTTAGCGGGAGAGTACACAGATACGCAGTATTTT
>TRBV20-1|-|-|TRBJ2-4
CSAENRVAKNIQYF
TGCAGTGCTGAGAACAGGGTTGCCAAAAACATTCAGTACTTC
>TRBV12-3/TRBV12-4|TRBD1|few|TRBJ1-6
CASSLDRESPLHF
TGTGCCAGCAGTTTGGACAGGGAATCACCCCTCCACTTT
>TRBV5-1|-|-|TRBJ2-6
CASSPGPGAGANVLTF
TGCGCCAGCAGCCCCGGACCAGGGGCAGGGGCCAACGTCCTGACTTTC
>TRBV6-5|TRBD2|-|TRBJ2-5
CASSSGLAGLQETQYF
TGTGCCAGCAGTTCCGGACTAGCGGGCCTCCAAGAGACCCAGTACTTC
>TRBV7-8|-|-|TRBJ2-2
CASSLTTGLGGELFF
TGTGCCAGCAGCTTAACAACGGGATTGGGCGGGGAGCTGTTTTTT
>TRBV29-1|TRBD2|few|TRBJ2-1
CSMRLRLAGVGDEQFF
TGCAGCATGCGCCTCCGACTAGCGGGAGTTGGGGATGAGCAGTTCTTC
>TRBV12-3/TRBV12-4|-|many|TRBJ1-5
CASTLGWNQPQHF
TGTGCCAGCACCCTAGGTTGGAATCAGCCCCAGCATTTT
>TRBV2|TRBD2|few|TRBJ2-3
CASRLGLAGGQDTQYF
TGTGCCAGCAGACTGGGACTAGCGGGAGGTCAAGATACGCAGTATTTT
>TRBV2|-|-|TRBJ2-1
CASLKIRDNEQFF
TGTGCCAGTCTAAAGATCCGGGACAATGAGCAGTTCTTC
>TRBV6-2/TRBV6-3|TRBD1|-|TRBJ2-3
CASSTPDRGRLTDTQYF
TGTGCCAGCAGCACACCGGACAGGGGACGACTCACAGATACGCAGTATTTT
>TRBV5-1|TRBD2|many|TRBJ2-5
CASSLGVSSGREETQYF
TGCGCCAGCAGCTTGGGGGTTTCTAGCGGAAGGGAAGAGACCCAGTACTTC
>TRBV7-2|TRBD1|-|TRBJ2-7
CASSRTGGLYEQYF
TGTGCCAGCAGCCGGACAGGGGGACTCTACGAGCAGTACTTC
>TRBV12-3/TRBV12-4|TRBD1|-|TRBJ2-7
CASKTGGLYEQYF
TGTGCCAGCAAGACAGGGGGCCTCTACGAGCAGTACTTC
>TRBV27|TRBD1|-|TRBJ2-1
CASSLSIGRQGSWYNEQFF
TGTGCCAGCAGTTTATCGATTGGGAGACAGGGCAGTTGGTACAATGAGCAGTTCTTC
>TRBV28|TRBD1|few|TRBJ2-3
CASSGGTGQGTDTQYF
TGTGCCAGCAGTGGGGGGACAGGACAGGGCACAGATACGCAGTATTTT
>TRBV11-1|-|many|TRBJ2-3
CASSHPGTDTQYF
TGTGCCAGCAGCCACCCGGGCACAGATACGCAGTATTTT
>TRBV7-9|-|-|TRBJ2-1
CASSFEGNEQFF
TGTGCCAGCAGCTTCGAGGGGAATGAGCAGTTCTTC
>TRBV20-1|TRBD1|-|TRBJ1-2
CSAAGTGGRSGYTF
TGCAGTGCGGCCGGGACAGGGGGCCGTAGTGGCTACACCTTC
>TRBV30|-|-|TRBJ2-1
CAWRGAREQFF
TGTGCCTGGAGGGGCGCTAGGGAGCAGTTCTTC
>TRBV29-1|TRBD1|-|TRBJ2-7
CSVEVPPGQGYEQYF
TGCAGCGTTGAAGTTCCTCCGGGACAGGGCTACGAGCAGTACTTC
>TRBV24-1|-|many|TRBJ2-7
CATSAADYEQYF
TGTGCCACCAGTGCGGCGGATTACGAGCAGTACTTC
>TRBV7-2|TRBD2|many|TRBJ2-7
CASSNSGGFEQYF
TGTGCCAGCAGCAATAGCGGGGGGTTCGAGCAGTACTTC
>TRBV20-1|-|-|TRBJ2-1
CSASPVSVYNEQFF
TGCAGTGCTAGCCCCGTCTCGGTGTACAATGAGCAGTTCTTC
>TRBV20-1|TRBD1|many|TRBJ2-5
CSAKGTGDETQYF
TGCAGTGCTAAAGGGACAGGGGACGAGACCCAGTACTTC
>TRBV6-1|TRBD1|-|TRBJ1-5
CASSDNRDRGAWSNQPQHF
TGTGCCAGCAGTGATAACCGGGACAGGGGAGCATGGAGCAATCAGCCCCAGCATTTT
>TRBV11-2|-|many|TRBJ2-7
CASSLGTRVLDEQYF
TGTGCCAGCAGCCTAGGGACACGGGTTTTGGACGAGCAGTACTTC
>TRBV2|-|few|TRBJ2-7
CASRLPDSSYEQYF
TGTGCCAGCAGACTCCCCGACAGCTCCTACGAGCAGTACTTC
>TRBV11-3|-|-|TRBJ2-1
CASSFRQTEQFF
TGTGCCAGCAGCTTCCGACAGACAGAGCAGTTCTTC
>TRBV11-2|TRBD1|-|TRBJ2-1
CASSLGWSGGKRNEQFF
TGTGCCAGCAGCTTAGGATGGTCAGGGGGAAAAAGGAATGAGCAGTTCTTC
>TRBV3-1|TRBD2|-|TRBJ2-5
CASSHPSGLLQETQYF
TGTGCCAGCAGCCATCCTAGCGGGCTTTTACAAGAGACCCAGTACTTC
>TRBV12-3/TRBV12-4|TRBD1|-|TRBJ2-2
CASKVGQVGGELFF
TGTGCCAGCAAAGTGGGACAGGTCGGCGGGGAGCTGTTTTTT
>TRBV20-1|TRBD1|-|TRBJ1-6
CSSISGTGYSPLHF
TGCAGCTCGATATCAGGGACAGGGTATTCACCCCTCCACTTT
>TRBV4-3|-|-|TRBJ2-7
CASSQDRDLGSVQYF
TGCGCCAGCAGCCAAGATAGGGACCTAGGATCTGTGCAGTACTTC
>TRBV5-6|-|-|TRBJ2-1
CASSRYRQGGYNEQFF
TGTGCCAGCAGCCGGTATCGCCAGGGAGGATACAATGAGCAGTTCTTC
>TRBV11-1|TRBD1|few|TRBJ2-6
CASSSGTGPLSGANVLTF
TGTGCCAGCAGCTCCGGGACAGGGCCCCTCTCTGGGGCCAACGTCCTGACTTTC
>TRBV12-3/TRBV12-4|TRBD2|-|TRBJ2-1
CASSVAGGRSYNEQFF
TGTGCCAGCAGTGTAGCGGGGGGCCGCTCCTACAATGAGCAGTTCTTC
>TRBV12-3/TRBV12-4|TRBD1|-|TRBJ1-4
CASSPRGPRGEKLFF
TGTGCCAGCAGCCCCAGGGGGCCACGTGGGGAAAAACTGTTTTTT
>TRBV29-1|-|-|TRBJ2-3
CSVEDAGVYTDTQYF
TGCAGCGTTGAAGATGCCGGGGTATACACAGATACGCAGTATTTT
>TRBV12-3/TRBV12-4|-|-|TRBJ1-2
CASSFFGEGYTF
TGTGCCAGCAGTTTCTTTGGGGAAGGCTACACCTTC
>TRBV6-1|TRBD1|-|TRBJ1-2
CASSELGTGIGYTF
TGTGCCAGCAGTGAATTGGGGACAGGGATTGGCTACACCTTC
>TRBV5-1|TRBD1|few|TRBJ2-5
CASSSGQAKQETQYF
TGCGCCAGCAGCTCCGGACAGGCGAAACAAGAGACCCAGTACTTC
>TRBV4-1|-|-|TRBJ2-7
CASSQAEGAVEQYF
TGCGCCAGCAGCCAAGCAGAGGGTGCGGTCGAGCAGTACTTC
>TRBV5-1|-|many|TRBJ1-1
CASSLGSTTSEAFF
TGCGCCAGCAGCTTGGGAAGTACCACTAGTGAAGCTTTCTTT
>TRBV20-1|TRBD1|-|TRBJ2-7
CSANDRGLGRIYEQYF
TGCAGTGCGAATGACAGGGGCCTAGGAAGAATCTACGAGCAGTACTTC
>TRBV20-1|TRBD2|few|TRBJ2-7
CSARTSGRSYEQYF
TGCAGTGCTAGGACTAGCGGGCGATCCTACGAGCAGTACTTC
>TRBV5-6|-|-|TRBJ2-7
CASSQWVAIWNEQYF
TGTGCCAGCAGCCAATGGGTCGCGATTTGGAACGAGCAGTACTTC
>TRBV6-5|TRBD2|-|TRBJ2-3
CASSYRASGSIDTQYF
TGTGCCAGCAGTTATCGGGCTAGCGGGAGTATAGATACGCAGTATTTT
>TRBV20-1|TRBD1|many|TRBJ2-7
CSAAGQGASEQYF
TGCAGTGCGGCAGGACAGGGGGCGTCGGAGCAGTACTTC
>TRBV12-3/TRBV12-4|-|many|TRBJ2-2
CASRPMTGELFF
TGTGCCAGCAGACCCATGACCGGGGAGCTGTTTTTT
>TRBV20-1|TRBD2|-|TRBJ2-5
CSAGGGRGGYQETQYF
TGCAGTGCCGGCGGCGGGCGCGGGGGGTACCAAGAGACCCAGTACTTC
>TRBV6-2/TRBV6-3|-|few|TRBJ2-1
CASRNQGRTYNEQFF
TGTGCCAGCAGGAACCAAGGGCGAACCTACAATGAGCAGTTCTTC